These 13 T cell receptor beta chains share one sample of origin, sequenced in a study of T cell repertoires in cytomegalovirus infection. TCRdb itself ran the reads through MiXCR, one entry per CDR3 protein. The data show around 530,000 distinct CDR3 sequences, about 30% seen once. The material sequenced was PBMCs. The receptor source for this set is a human donor in good health (CMV status not recorded). Some clones in this sample may be carry-over from other donors' samples.

This clonotype was observed a handful of times. The chain couples TRBV7-2 to TRBJ1-1; D not resolved. V dropped 1 base and J dropped 1 base, with 10 bases sitting between them. Germline CDR1 SGHTA, CDR2 FQGNSA. This CDR3 contains 15 residues. In nucleotides, the CDR3 is TGTGCCAGCAGCTTAGACTGGGTGGGGAACACTGAAGCTTTCTTT. Amino acid sequence: CASSLDWVGNTEAFF. The full variable domain, its missing parts supplied by reference TRBV7-2 and TRBJ1-1, is GAGVSQSPSNKVTEKGKDVELRCDPISGHTALYWYRQSLGQGLEFLIYFQGNSAPDKSGLPSDRFSAERTGGSVSTLTIQRTQQEDSAVYLCASSLDWVGNTEAFFGQGTRLTVV.

The chain uses TRBV2 and TRBJ2-3, with 7 bases that match TRBD2. The CDR3 sequence is 14 residues long. Germline V gives CDR1 SNHLY, CDR2 FYNNEI. Trimming took 2 bases from V and 4 from J; bases not matched to a gene: 3. CDR3 in amino acids: CASSEQGGPDTQYF. The CDR3 DNA sequence: TGTGCCAGCAGTGAACAGGGAGGGCCAGATACGCAGTATTTT.

This clonotype was seen a few times. The V call is TRBV15, the J call TRBJ1-5; no clear D gene. Germline V gives CDR1 LNHNV, CDR2 YYDKDF (reference sequence). Deletions cut 1 base from V and 0 bases from J, with 7 bases between. This CDR3 has 15 residues. This CDR3 is CATSRGPYSNQPQHF. Here the CDR3 DNA reads TGTGCCACCAGCAGAGGACCTTATAGCAATCAGCCCCAGCATTTT.

This clonotype came up a few times. The gene calls are TRBV7-2 and TRBJ1-1; D not resolved. Trimming left V 5 bases short and J 9 bases short, with 16 bases between. This CDR3 has 13 amino acids. CDR1 is SGHTA, CDR2 FQGNSA, per germline. CDR3 protein: CASSISEWGKAFF. The DNA of the CDR3 is TGTGCCAGCAGCATCTCTGAATGGGGAAAAGCTTTCTTT.

There are a few counts of this clonotype. This rearrangement joins TRBV5-5 to TRBJ1-1, with D possibly matching TRBD1 (6 bases). The V gene lost 1 base and the J gene lost 1 base, with 11 bases spanning the gap. The CDR3 length is 15 residues. CDR1 and CDR2 from the germline V gene are SGHKS and YYEKEE (reference sequence). In nucleotides, the CDR3 is TGTGCCAGCAGCTTGTATTCGGGGGCGAACACTGAAGCTTTCTTT. Translation gives CASSLYSGANTEAFF.

This clonotype was recorded only once. The chain uses TRBV10-3 and TRBJ2-5; no firm D call. With 3 bases removed from V and 2 bases from J, the gap between germline ends came to 13 bases. CDR3 length: 15 amino acids. Germline V gene lookup returns CDR1 ENHRY and CDR2 SYGVKD. In DNA, the CDR3 is TGTGCCATCAGTGAAGTCGGCGGAAATCAAGAGACCCAGTACTTC. As protein: CAISEVGGNQETQYF.

V gene TRBV5-4 combines with J gene TRBJ1-6; TRBD1 agrees at 7 bases. CDR1 is SGHNT and CDR2 is YYREEE in the germline V gene (reference sequence). Trimming removed 2 bases from V and 9 bases from J; junction bases left unmatched: 14. CDR3 size: 17 residues. CDR3 nucleotide sequence: TGTGCCAGCAGCTTTGGCAGGAGGGGACAGACCCTTTCACCCCTCCACTTT. Translation gives CASSFGRRGQTLSPLHF. Looking up the rest from reference TRBV5-4 and TRBJ1-6 gives the full variable domain: ETGVTQSPTHLIKTRGQQVTLRCSSQSGHNTVSWYQQALGQGPQFIFQYYREEENGRGNFPPRFSGLQFPNYSSELNVNALELDDSALYLCASSFGRRGQTLSPLHFGNGTRLTVT.

V is TRBV4-1 and J is TRBJ2-3, with D perhaps matching TRBD2 (5 bases). Per germline, CDR1 MGHRA and CDR2 YSYEKL. V was shortened by 2 bases and J by 3 bases, with 12 bases between the two germline ends. CDR3 size: 15 residues. CDR3 sequence (DNA): TGCGCCAGCAGCCAACTCGTTCCGGGAACAGATACGCAGTATTTT. Encoded protein: CASSQLVPGTDTQYF.

This clonotype was observed once. This chain joins TRBV11-3 and TRBJ2-1, with TRBD2 identical over 14 bases. The length of the CDR3 is 16 residues. Germline CDR1 and CDR2: SGHNT and YENEEA. V dropped 6 bases and J dropped 7; count of bases not matched to a gene: 8. The CDR3 bases are TGTGCCAGCAGACCCCCGAGACTAGCGGGGGGGAATGAGCAGTTCTTC. This codes for CASRPPRLAGGNEQFF.

Many counts were recorded for this clonotype. As DNA, the CDR3 is TGTGCCAGCAGCCAAGTCGCAGGGGGCGACTATGGCTACACCTTC. Residues: CASSQVAGGDYGYTF. V gene TRBV4-2 combines with J gene TRBJ1-2; 8 bases line up with TRBD1. Germline values: CDR1 LGHNA, CDR2 YNFKEQ. The CDR3 contains 15 residues. V lost 1 base to trimming and J lost 3 bases; unmatched junction nucleotides: 4.

This clonotype was picked up a small number of times. For the CDR3, the DNA is TGTGCCACCAGCAGAGATGGCCAGTTGCAGTTCTTC. This gives the protein CATSRDGQLQFF. This chain links TRBV15 with TRBJ2-1; D is ambiguous. Germline values: CDR1 LNHNV, CDR2 YYDKDF (reference sequence). V was clipped by 0 bases and J by 12 bases, with 9 bases between them. The CDR3 length is 12 residues.

This clonotype was detected only a few times. The chain joins TRBV19 to TRBJ2-1, with D uncertain. The CDR3 consists of 12 residues. Trimming took 10 bases from V and 8 from J, leaving 15 bases between them. CDR1 LNHDA and CDR2 SQIVND come from the germline V gene (reference sequence). This chain's CDR3 is CATQPRSDEQFF. The DNA of the CDR3 is TGTGCCACGCAGCCCCGGTCGGATGAGCAGTTCTTC.

Only a few counts were recorded for this clonotype. The gene calls are TRBV12-3 or TRBV12-4 and TRBJ2-3; TRBD2 might be the D (7 bases). The CDR3 spans 11 residues. V lost 6 bases to trimming and J lost 13 bases, with 14 bases between them. CDR3 coding DNA: TGTGCCAGCAGCCTCACAGGGAGGGAGTATTTT. Protein product: CASSLTGREYF.